This is a list of T cell receptor beta chains from one sample in a study of CD4 T cells in relation to SARS-CoV-2 and coronaviruses. The data were produced by immunoSEQ multiplex PCR, yet TCRdb's version contains in-frame clones alone and is incomplete. The sample carries around 16,000 clones, about 80% recorded once. Antigens for these TCRs are unknown. The sequenced material came from CD4+ T cells from PBMCs, cultured in vitro. The receptors originated from a human donor in good health. Each CDR3 is given with its conserved first and last residue. A D gene is named only where the DNA matches it firmly. The listing skips clone size in some rows; elsewhere it reads once, few, many or a size class.

TRBJ1-2,TRBD1,.,TRBV10-3,CANAGGQGYYGYTF,TGTGCCAACGCGGGGGGACAGGGGTACTATGGCTACACCTTC
TRBJ2-7,.,.,TRBV19,CASSPERAMGEQYF,TGTGCCAGTAGTCCCGAACGGGCCATGGGGGAGCAGTACTTC
TRBJ1-1,TRBD1,.,TRBV28,CASSLDRDTEAFF,TGTGCCAGCAGTCTCGACAGGGACACTGAAGCTTTCTTT
TRBJ1-2,.,.,TRBV5-6,CASSFWGAGDGYTF,TGTGCCAGCAGCTTTTGGGGCGCGGGTGATGGCTACACCTTC
TRBJ1-5,.,.,TRBV4-2,CASSQRPGRNLNQPQHF,TGTGCCAGCAGCCAACGTCCAGGTAGGAACTTAAATCAGCCCCAGCATTTT
TRBJ2-1,TRBD2,.,TRBV24-1,CATSTGLAVTNNEQFF,TGTGCCACCAGCACCGGACTAGCGGTCACGAACAATGAGCAGTTCTTC
TRBJ2-2,TRBD2,.,TRBV18,CASSPRSGSGRSNTGELFF,TGTGCCAGCTCACCTCGGAGCGGTAGCGGGAGATCTAACACCGGGGAGCTGTTTTTT
TRBJ2-3,.,.,TRBV9,CASSVTDSTDTQYF,TGTGCCAGCAGCGTGACAGACAGCACAGATACGCAGTATTTT
TRBJ2-7,.,.,TRBV27,CASSIGGPQYEQYF,TGTGCCAGCAGTATAGGGGGGCCCCAATACGAGCAGTACTTC
TRBJ2-1,TRBD2,few,TRBV6-2/TRBV6-3,CASSYSPPSGIYNEQFF,TGTGCCAGCAGTTACTCCCCACCTAGCGGGATCTACAATGAGCAGTTCTTC
TRBJ1-6,.,.,TRBV7-9,CASSLLQSPLHF,TGTGCCAGCAGCTTATTACAATCACCCCTCCACTTT
TRBJ2-7,.,.,TRBV7-8,CASSLVVSEQYF,TGTGCCAGCAGCTTAGTGGTGAGCGAGCAGTACTTC
TRBJ2-3,.,once,TRBV2,CASSAMVSPTDTQYF,TGTGCCAGCAGTGCGATGGTTAGTCCAACAGATACGCAGTATTTT
TRBJ1-5,.,.,TRBV5-4,CASSLGTHGEPQHF,TGTGCCAGCAGCCTCGGGACGCACGGTGAGCCCCAGCATTTT
TRBJ1-3,.,.,TRBV18,CASSPVFTGGDGNTIYF,TGTGCCAGCTCACCAGTTTTTACGGGAGGGGATGGAAACACCATATATTTT
TRBJ1-2,TRBD1,.,TRBV9,CASSVGWDRGGYTF,TGTGCCAGCAGCGTAGGATGGGACAGGGGGGGCTACACCTTC
TRBJ2-5,.,.,TRBV30,CAWSLGVETQYF,TGTGCCTGGAGTCTGGGTGTGGAGACCCAGTACTTC
TRBJ2-7,.,.,TRBV7-9,CASSLETGPGEQYF,TGTGCCAGCAGCTTAGAGACGGGTCCGGGCGAGCAGTACTTC
TRBJ2-3,.,.,TRBV5-6,CASSLNVGIRPDTQYF,TGTGCCAGCAGCTTGAATGTAGGGATCCGGCCAGATACGCAGTATTTT
TRBJ2-3,.,.,TRBV27,CASRPLKWGNTDTQYF,TGTGCCAGCAGACCACTTAAGTGGGGGAACACAGATACGCAGTATTTT
TRBJ2-1,TRBD2,once,TRBV6-6,CASSYGTSGNEQFF,TGTGCCAGCAGTTACGGGACTAGCGGGAATGAGCAGTTCTTC
TRBJ2-7,TRBD2,.,TRBV5-1,CASQRDGYSYEQYF,TGCGCCAGCCAGCGGGACGGTTATTCCTACGAGCAGTACTTC
TRBJ2-1,TRBD2,.,TRBV5-4,CASSLEREVYNEQFF,TGTGCCAGCAGCTTAGAGCGGGAGGTCTACAATGAGCAGTTCTTC
TRBJ1-5,.,few,TRBV19,CASTPNRGQPQHF,TGTGCCAGTACCCCTAATCGGGGTCAGCCCCAGCATTTT
TRBJ2-7,TRBD1,.,TRBV6-6,CASSIRQGTYEQYF,TGTGCCAGCAGTATACGACAGGGGACCTACGAGCAGTACTTC
TRBJ2-3,.,.,TRBV19,CASSPGQDTQYF,TGTGCCAGTAGTCCGGGGCAGGATACGCAGTATTTT
TRBJ1-2,.,.,TRBV28,CASTPGPANVGGYTF,TGTGCCAGCACCCCAGGGCCGGCAAACGTGGGTGGCTACACCTTC
TRBJ1-2,.,.,TRBV6-5,CASSYSGTGRSGYTF,TGTGCCAGCAGTTACTCCGGGACTGGGAGGAGTGGCTACACCTTC
TRBJ1-2,.,.,TRBV2,CASSVGHILGFYTF,TGTGCCAGCAGTGTGGGACATATCTTAGGCTTCTACACCTTC
TRBJ1-2,TRBD1,few,TRBV5-6,CASSLAQGDYGYTF,TGTGCCAGCAGCTTGGCACAGGGGGACTATGGCTACACCTTC
TRBJ2-7,TRBD1,.,TRBV29-1,CSVEIGQGYEQYF,TGCAGCGTTGAAATTGGACAGGGTTACGAGCAGTACTTC
TRBJ2-7,TRBD1,.,TRBV10-3,CAIRGQGPTYEQYF,TGTGCCATCAGAGGACAGGGGCCTACCTACGAGCAGTACTTC
TRBJ1-1,.,.,TRBV7-3,CASSLTGHGTEAFF,TGTGCCAGCAGCTTAACCGGACACGGGACTGAAGCTTTCTTT
TRBJ2-7,TRBD2,.,TRBV5-4,CASSLAAGVTEQYF,TGTGCCAGCAGCTTGGCTGCGGGAGTAACCGAGCAGTACTTC
TRBJ1-2,.,.,TRBV11-2,CASSVYPVSAYGYTF,TGTGCCAGCAGCGTATACCCGGTCTCGGCATATGGCTACACCTTC
TRBJ2-2,.,few,TRBV29-1,CSVEGSSNTGELFF,TGCAGCGTTGAGGGGAGCTCTAACACCGGGGAGCTGTTTTTT
TRBJ2-1,.,.,TRBV4-2,CASSRTLLGSYNEQFF,TGTGCCAGCAGCCGAACTTTACTAGGTTCCTACAATGAGCAGTTCTTC
TRBJ2-2,.,.,TRBV18,CASSPYGPMGNTGELFF,TGTGCCAGCTCACCTTACGGACCCATGGGGAACACCGGGGAGCTGTTTTTT
TRBJ1-1,.,.,TRBV6-6,CASSNITGFAFF,TGTGCCAGCAGTAATATTACAGGGTTCGCTTTCTTT
TRBJ2-7,.,.,TRBV12-5,CASGLSAGAYEQYF,TGTGCTAGTGGTTTGTCGGCAGGGGCCTACGAGCAGTACTTC
TRBJ2-1,.,.,TRBV19,CASSIRESYNEQFF,TGTGCCAGTAGTATAAGGGAATCCTACAATGAGCAGTTCTTC
TRBJ2-5,TRBD1,.,TRBV18,CASSPPTGGSETQYF,TGTGCCAGCTCACCACCAACAGGGGGCTCAGAGACCCAGTACTTC
TRBJ2-3,.,.,TRBV28,CASSLAPRALDTQYF,TGTGCCAGCAGTTTGGCCCCTCGGGCGTTGGATACGCAGTATTTT
TRBJ1-1,.,.,TRBV7-2,CASSLGGMNTEAFF,TGTGCCAGCAGCTTGGGTGGGATGAACACTGAAGCTTTCTTT
TRBJ2-2,.,few,TRBV5-5,CASSLDWTGELFF,TGTGCCAGCAGCTTAGACTGGACCGGGGAGCTGTTTTTT
TRBJ2-7,TRBD2,.,TRBV29-1,CSVTASGTYEQYF,TGCAGCGTTACAGCTAGCGGAACCTACGAGCAGTACTTC
TRBJ2-7,.,.,TRBV21-1,CASSSGDQLLLNGYEQYF,TGTGCCAGCAGTTCCGGGGACCAACTTTTGCTTAATGGCTACGAGCAGTACTTC
TRBJ2-2,.,.,TRBV3-1/TRBV3-2,CASSRLGEELFF,TGTGCCAGCAGCCGCCTTGGAGAGGAGCTGTTTTTT
TRBJ2-1,TRBD2,.,TRBV24-1,CATRTSGSDEQFF,TGTGCCACCCGGACTAGCGGGAGCGATGAGCAGTTCTTC